The 20 T cell receptor beta chains below come from one sample, sequenced in a study of patients and donors after allogeneic stem cell transplantation. Using its own MiXCR run on the RT-PCR reads, TCRdb lists one record per CDR3 protein. The sample carries some 960,000 distinct CDR3 sequences, more than 15% recorded once. Sequenced sample: blood, either unsorted or a sorted T cell fraction (not recorded which). The receptors were sampled from a human donor who was either an allogeneic HSCT recipient or a stem cell or donor lymphocyte infusion donor (not recorded which). It is not recorded whose cells these are; they may come from a transplant donor.

This sequence joins TRBV29-1 and TRBJ1-5; 12 nucleotides match TRBD1. CDR1 and CDR2 from the germline V gene are SQVTM and ANQGSEA. V lost 7 bases to trimming and J lost 0 bases; unmatched junction nucleotides: 10. The CDR3 has 17 residues. The CDR3 here is CSGEGTGGSNSNQPQHF. CDR3 DNA sequence: TGCAGCGGAGAAGGGACAGGGGGCTCGAATAGCAATCAGCCCCAGCATTTT.

The V gene is TRBV20-1, the J gene TRBJ2-5; D is uncertain. Per the germline V gene, CDR1 is DFQATT and CDR2 is SNEGSKA (reference sequence). The CDR3 is 15 residues long. The ends were cut back, 0 bases at V and 5 bases at J, with 16 bases in the middle. The CDR3 region is CSARDISEGTETQYF. The CDR3 DNA is TGCAGTGCTAGAGATATTTCGGAAGGTACGGAGACCCAGTACTTC.

This clonotype was detected a few times. This CDR3 reads CASSLSRRRETQYF. The CDR3 DNA follows: TGTGCCAGCAGCCTATCACGGAGGAGAGAGACCCAGTACTTC. The J gene is TRBJ2-5, the V gene TRBV12-3 or TRBV12-4, with a weak D call TRBD2 (5 bases). This CDR3 comprises 14 residues. With 6 bases removed from V and 4 bases from J, the gap between germline ends came to 15 bases.

This sequence joins TRBV5-5 and TRBJ1-4; D possibly corresponds to TRBD1 (5 bases). The V gene lost 0 bases and the J gene lost 10 bases, with 16 bases spanning the gap. Germline CDR1 is SGHKS and CDR2 is YYEKEE (reference sequence). This CDR3 is 15 amino acids long. The CDR3, as DNA: TGTGCCAGCAGCTTGGATATCAGGGATTCGGGAAAACTGTTTTTT. The encoded protein is CASSLDIRDSGKLFF.

There are many counts of this clonotype. The chain uses TRBV4-2 and TRBJ2-1, with 9 bases aligning to TRBD1. The length of the CDR3 is 17 residues. From germline, CDR1 is LGHNA and CDR2 YNFKEQ. J was trimmed by 7 bases and V by 4 bases; bases with no gene match: 14. DNA of the CDR3: TGTGCCAGCAGCCGGTGGGTAGGGGGACAGGGAGGGAATGAGCAGTTCTTC. Translated, it gives CASSRWVGGQGGNEQFF.

In this sample, this clonotype turned up a few times. The CDR3 coding sequence is TGCAGTGCTGCGACAGGGGCTGGTCAGCCCCAGCATTTT. Translated: CSAATGAGQPQHF. The rearrangement uses TRBV20-1 and TRBJ1-5, with 8 bases aligning to TRBD1. The CDR3 is made up of 13 amino acids. Germline CDR1 is DFQATT and CDR2 is SNEGSKA (reference sequence). V was pared by 5 bases and J by 6 bases, with 6 bases of the junction left unmatched.

V is TRBV11-2 and J is TRBJ2-7; the D gene is possibly TRBD2 (6 bases). Germline values: CDR1 SGHAT, CDR2 FQNNGV. CDR3 length equals 18 residues. Trimming pared 6 bases from V and 1 base from J, leaving 25 bases between. The CDR3 DNA sequence: TGTGCCAGCAGTGAATTGAAGAACCGGGGGAAGGGGTCCTACGAGCAGTACTTC. Translating gives CASSELKNRGKGSYEQYF.

The table lists this clonotype with a few counts. This rearrangement joins TRBV20-1 to TRBJ2-3, with D uncertain. The CDR3 extends over 13 amino acids. V shed 3 bases and J shed 1 base, with 8 bases lying between them. CDR1 is DFQATT and CDR2 is SNEGSKA in the germline V gene (reference sequence). The CDR3 region is CSARVFGTDTQYF. The CDR3 DNA reads as TGCAGTGCTAGGGTGTTTGGCACAGATACGCAGTATTTT.

This clonotype was detected many times. This chain links TRBV10-3 with TRBJ2-4; D remains ambiguous. Germline lookup yields CDR1 ENHRY and CDR2 SYGVKD. V lost 11 bases and J 1 base, leaving 18 bases between the germline ends. The CDR3 loop spans 15 amino acids. The CDR3 reads CASKRRVKAKNIQYF. The CDR3 DNA follows: TGTGCCTCCAAAAGGAGAGTGAAGGCCAAAAACATTCAGTACTTC.

The genes are TRBV2 and TRBJ2-1; TRBD2 matches at 11 bases. V was clipped by 6 bases and J by 7 bases; unmatched bases: 11. The CDR3 is made up of 16 amino acids. Germline values: CDR1 SNHLY, CDR2 FYNNEI. CDR3 nucleotide sequence: TGTGCCAGCAGCCCCAATAGCGGGAGGGCCCAAAATGAGCAGTTCTTC. It specifies CASSPNSGRAQNEQFF.

The sample holds a few counts of this clonotype. The junction differs from germline at one of its ends, possibly a read error. The chain's CDR3 is CASTEKSSGGVPFNEQFF. The CDR3 region has the DNA TGTGCCAGCACTGAAAAGTCCAGCGGGGGGGTTCCCTTCAATGAGCAGTTCTTC. V gene TRBV6-1 combines with J gene TRBJ2-1; 10 bases are a match to TRBD2. This CDR3 spans 18 amino acids. CDR1 is MNHNS, CDR2 SASEGT, per germline.

This chain links TRBV6-1 with TRBJ2-1, with TRBD2 matching 12 bases. J was trimmed by 1 base and V by 5 bases; bases with no gene match: 9. Germline assignment: CDR1 MNHNS and CDR2 SASEGT. The length of the CDR3 is 18 residues. CDR3 nucleotide sequence: TGTGCCAGCAGTCAAGAGAGACTAGCGGGAGTATCCTACAATGAGCAGTTCTTC. This encodes CASSQERLAGVSYNEQFF.

The rearrangement links TRBV7-9 to TRBJ1-1; tentative D call: TRBD1 (5 bases). CDR1 is SEHNR, CDR2 FQNEAQ, per germline (reference sequence). V gave up 3 bases and J gave up 3 bases, with 14 bases separating them. This CDR3 region has 15 residues. CDR3 amino acids: CASSFRDGGDTEAFF. The CDR3 DNA reads TGTGCCAGCAGCTTTCGGGATGGGGGGGACACTGAAGCTTTCTTT.

The rearrangement uses TRBV30 and TRBJ1-1; no clear D. Germline CDR1 reads GTSNPN; CDR2 reads SVGIG (reference sequence). V was pared by 4 bases and J by 5 bases, with 11 bases between. CDR3 length: 12 residues. CDR3 protein: CAWTVAGTEAFF. CDR3 DNA: TGTGCCTGGACAGTGGCGGGGACTGAAGCTTTCTTT.

The V and J genes are TRBV5-1 and TRBJ2-5; 10 positions match TRBD2. Losses at the gene ends were 1 base for V and 2 bases for J; bases not matched to a gene: 5. CDR3 length equals 16 residues. CDR1 and CDR2 from the germline V gene are SGHRS and YFSETQ. CDR3: CASSLLTSGQQETQYF. CDR3 nucleotides: TGCGCCAGCAGCTTGCTGACTAGCGGGCAACAAGAGACCCAGTACTTC.

This clonotype was seen many times. The chain joins TRBV20-1 to TRBJ1-1, with a weak D call TRBD1 (5 bases). This CDR3 has 14 amino acids. Germline CDR1 DFQATT, CDR2 SNEGSKA (reference sequence). Trimming stripped 5 bases from V and 5 bases from J, with 18 bases between. CDR3 DNA sequence: TGCAGTGCTTCCCATGAGGTTTGGGGGACTGAAGCTTTCTTT. Translating gives CSASHEVWGTEAFF.

The chain links TRBV30 to TRBJ2-7; 7 nucleotides align to TRBD1. Germline V gene lookup returns CDR1 GTSNPN and CDR2 SVGIG (reference sequence). The CDR3 is made up of 11 amino acids. Germline trimming cut 3 bases from V and 5 bases from J; bases unmatched to any gene: 1. CDR3 region: CAWSGQDEQYF. As DNA, the CDR3 is TGTGCCTGGAGCGGACAGGACGAGCAGTACTTC.

This clonotype was picked up a small number of times. The chain couples TRBV30 to TRBJ1-1; tentatively, D is TRBD1 (6 bases). Germline CDR1 GTSNPN, CDR2 SVGIG (reference sequence). The CDR3 is made up of 15 amino acids. Trimming removed 1 base at V and 1 base at J, with 13 bases between. The CDR3 region is CAWSAGQKKNTEAFF. The DNA of the CDR3 is TGTGCCTGGAGTGCCGGACAGAAGAAGAACACTGAAGCTTTCTTT.

The chain employs TRBV7-2 and TRBJ1-6; D gene ambiguous. The CDR3 runs to 13 residues. V shed 1 base and J shed 6 bases, with 4 bases lying between them. Per the germline V gene, CDR1 is SGHTA and CDR2 is FQGNSA. The CDR3 spells CASSLEPNSPLHF. The CDR3 nucleotides are TGTGCCAGCAGCTTAGAGCCTAATTCACCCCTCCACTTT.

This clonotype was seen only a few times. This sequence joins TRBV24-1 and TRBJ1-1; possible D gene TRBD1, 5 bases. The CDR3 is made up of 13 amino acids. Trimming stripped 3 bases from V and 4 bases from J, with 8 bases between. The germline CDR1 and CDR2 sequences are KGHDR and SFDVKD. The CDR3 reads CATSDGGSTEAFF. The CDR3 bases are TGTGCCACCAGTGATGGGGGGAGCACTGAAGCTTTCTTT.